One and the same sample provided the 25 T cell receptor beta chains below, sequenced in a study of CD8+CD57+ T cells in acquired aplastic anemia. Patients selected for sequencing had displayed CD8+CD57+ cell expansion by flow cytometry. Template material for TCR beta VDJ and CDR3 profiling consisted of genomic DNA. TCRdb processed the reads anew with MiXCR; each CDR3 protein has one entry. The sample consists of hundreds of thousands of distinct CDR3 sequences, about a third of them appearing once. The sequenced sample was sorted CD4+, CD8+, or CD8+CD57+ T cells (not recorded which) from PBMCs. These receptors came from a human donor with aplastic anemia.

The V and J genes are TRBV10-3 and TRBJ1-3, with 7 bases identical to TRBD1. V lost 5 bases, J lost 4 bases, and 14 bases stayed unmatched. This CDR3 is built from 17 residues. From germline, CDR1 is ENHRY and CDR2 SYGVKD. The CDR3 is CAISTAATGFRGNTIYF. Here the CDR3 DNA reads TGTGCCATCAGTACCGCGGCGACAGGGTTTAGGGGAAACACCATATATTTT.

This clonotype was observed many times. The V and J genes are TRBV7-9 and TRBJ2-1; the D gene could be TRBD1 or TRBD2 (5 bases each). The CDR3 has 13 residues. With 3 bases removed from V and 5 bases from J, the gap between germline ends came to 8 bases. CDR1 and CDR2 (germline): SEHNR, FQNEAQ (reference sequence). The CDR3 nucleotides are TGTGCCAGCAGCTTTAGGGACGACAATGAGCAGTTCTTC. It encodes CASSFRDDNEQFF.

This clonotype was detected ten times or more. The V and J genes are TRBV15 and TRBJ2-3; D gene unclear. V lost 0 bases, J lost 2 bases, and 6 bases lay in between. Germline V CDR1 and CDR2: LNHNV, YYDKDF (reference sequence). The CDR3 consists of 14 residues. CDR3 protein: CATSRDSYTDTQYF. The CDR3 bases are TGTGCCACCAGCAGAGACTCATACACAGATACGCAGTATTTT.

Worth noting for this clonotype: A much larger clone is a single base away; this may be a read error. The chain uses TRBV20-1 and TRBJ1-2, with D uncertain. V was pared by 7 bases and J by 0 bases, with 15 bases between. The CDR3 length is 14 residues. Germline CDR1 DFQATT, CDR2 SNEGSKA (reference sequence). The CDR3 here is CSDASRAANYGYTF. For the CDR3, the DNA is TGCAGTGACGCCTCGCGGGCAGCTAACTATGGCTACACCTTC.

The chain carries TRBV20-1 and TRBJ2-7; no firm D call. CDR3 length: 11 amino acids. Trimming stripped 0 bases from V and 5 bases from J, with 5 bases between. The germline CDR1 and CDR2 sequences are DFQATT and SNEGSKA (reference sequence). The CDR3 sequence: CSARDLNEQYF. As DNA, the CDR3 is TGCAGTGCTAGAGATCTCAACGAGCAGTACTTC.

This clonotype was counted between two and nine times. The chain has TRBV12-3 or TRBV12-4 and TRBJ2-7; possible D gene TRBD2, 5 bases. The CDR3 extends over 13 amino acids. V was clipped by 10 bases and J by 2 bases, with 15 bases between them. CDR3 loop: CATRPDGTYEQYF. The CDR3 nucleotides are TGTGCCACAAGACCGGACGGGACCTACGAGCAGTACTTC.

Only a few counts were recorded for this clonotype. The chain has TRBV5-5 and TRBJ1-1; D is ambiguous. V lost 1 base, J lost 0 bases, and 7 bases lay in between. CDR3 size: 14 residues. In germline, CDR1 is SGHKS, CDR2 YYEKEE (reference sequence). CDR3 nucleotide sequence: TGTGCCAGCAGCTTGAAGGGATTGAACACTGAAGCTTTCTTT. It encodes CASSLKGLNTEAFF.

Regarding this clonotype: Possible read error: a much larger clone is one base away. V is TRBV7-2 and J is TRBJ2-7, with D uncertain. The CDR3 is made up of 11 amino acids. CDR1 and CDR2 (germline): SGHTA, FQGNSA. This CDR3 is CASSLNYGQYF. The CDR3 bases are TGTGCCAGCAGCTTAAACTACGGGCAGTACTTC.

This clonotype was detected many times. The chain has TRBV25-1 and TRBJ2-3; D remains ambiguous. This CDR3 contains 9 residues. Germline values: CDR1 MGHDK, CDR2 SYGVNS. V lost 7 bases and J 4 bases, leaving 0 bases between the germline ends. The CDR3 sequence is CASTDTQYF. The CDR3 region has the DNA TGTGCCAGCACAGATACGCAGTATTTT.

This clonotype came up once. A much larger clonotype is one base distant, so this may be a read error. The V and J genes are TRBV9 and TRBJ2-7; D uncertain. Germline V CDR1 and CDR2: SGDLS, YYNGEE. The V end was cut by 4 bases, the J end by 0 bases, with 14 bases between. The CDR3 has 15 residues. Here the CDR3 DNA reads TGTGCCAGCAGCACGCTTGAGGTTCCCTCCTACGAGCAGTACTTC. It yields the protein CASSTLEVPSYEQYF. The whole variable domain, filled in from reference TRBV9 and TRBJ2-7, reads DSGVTQTPKHLITATGQRVTLRCSPRSGDLSVYWYQQSLDQGLQFLIQYYNGEERAKGNILERFSAQQFPDLHSELNLSSLELGDSALYFCASSTLEVPSYEQYFGPGTRLTVT.

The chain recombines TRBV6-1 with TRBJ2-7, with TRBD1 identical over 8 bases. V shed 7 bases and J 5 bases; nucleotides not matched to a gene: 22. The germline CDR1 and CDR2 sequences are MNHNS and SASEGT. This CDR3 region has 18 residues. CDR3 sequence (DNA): TGTGCCAGCATCCTCCAGGGCAGGGGGCTCACCTCCGCTCACGAGCAGTACTTC. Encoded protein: CASILQGRGLTSAHEQYF.

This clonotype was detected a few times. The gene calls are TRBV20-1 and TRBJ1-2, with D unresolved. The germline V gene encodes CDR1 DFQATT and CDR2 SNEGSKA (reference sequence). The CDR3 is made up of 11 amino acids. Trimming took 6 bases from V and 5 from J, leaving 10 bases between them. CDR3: CSASGPYGYTF. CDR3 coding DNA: TGCAGTGCCAGTGGCCCGTATGGCTACACCTTC.

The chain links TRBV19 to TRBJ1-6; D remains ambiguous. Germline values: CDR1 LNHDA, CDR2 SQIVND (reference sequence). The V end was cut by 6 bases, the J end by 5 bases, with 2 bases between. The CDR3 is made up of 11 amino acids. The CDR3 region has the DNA TGTGCCAGTAGCCATAATTCACCCCTCCACTTT. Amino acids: CASSHNSPLHF.

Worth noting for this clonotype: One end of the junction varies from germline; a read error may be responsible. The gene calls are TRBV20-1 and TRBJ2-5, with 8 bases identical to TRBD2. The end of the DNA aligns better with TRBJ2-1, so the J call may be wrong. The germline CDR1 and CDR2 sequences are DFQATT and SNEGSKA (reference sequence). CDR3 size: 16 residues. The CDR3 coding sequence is TGCGGTGCTAGAATAGCCGGGACTAGGGTTGTTTATGAGCAGTTCTTC. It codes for CGARIAGTRVVYEQFF.

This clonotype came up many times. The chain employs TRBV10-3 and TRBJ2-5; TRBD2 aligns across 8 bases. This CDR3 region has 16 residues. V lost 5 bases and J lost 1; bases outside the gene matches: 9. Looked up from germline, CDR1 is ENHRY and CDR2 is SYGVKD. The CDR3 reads CAISPRGAGVQETQYF. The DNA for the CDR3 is TGTGCCATCAGTCCCCGGGGAGCGGGGGTCCAAGAGACCCAGTACTTC.

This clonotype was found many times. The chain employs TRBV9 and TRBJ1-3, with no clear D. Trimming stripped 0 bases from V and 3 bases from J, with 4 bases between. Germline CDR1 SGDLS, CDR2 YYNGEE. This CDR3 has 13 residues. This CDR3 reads CASSVEGGNTIYF. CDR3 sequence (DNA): TGTGCCAGCAGCGTAGAAGGTGGAAACACCATATATTTT.

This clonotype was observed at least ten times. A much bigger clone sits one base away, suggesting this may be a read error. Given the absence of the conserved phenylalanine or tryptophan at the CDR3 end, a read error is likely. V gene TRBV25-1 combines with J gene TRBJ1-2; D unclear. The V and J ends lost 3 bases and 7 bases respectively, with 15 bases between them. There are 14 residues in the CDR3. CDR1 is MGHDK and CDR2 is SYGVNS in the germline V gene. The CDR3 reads CASSDGMGEGGYTL. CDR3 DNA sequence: TGTGCCAGCAGTGATGGGATGGGTGAGGGTGGCTACACCCTC.

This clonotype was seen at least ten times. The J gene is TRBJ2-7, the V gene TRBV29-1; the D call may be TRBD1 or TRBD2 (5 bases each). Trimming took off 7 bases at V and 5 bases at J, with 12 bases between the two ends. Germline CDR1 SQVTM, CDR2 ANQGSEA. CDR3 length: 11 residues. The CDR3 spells CSAGTANEQYF. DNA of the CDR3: TGCAGCGCCGGGACCGCCAACGAGCAGTACTTC.

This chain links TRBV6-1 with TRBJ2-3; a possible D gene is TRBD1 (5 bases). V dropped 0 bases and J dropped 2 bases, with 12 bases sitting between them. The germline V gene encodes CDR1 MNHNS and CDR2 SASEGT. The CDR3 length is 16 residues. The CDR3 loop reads CASSEAPGSPTDTQYF. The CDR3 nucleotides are TGTGCCAGCAGTGAAGCTCCAGGGTCCCCCACAGATACGCAGTATTTT.

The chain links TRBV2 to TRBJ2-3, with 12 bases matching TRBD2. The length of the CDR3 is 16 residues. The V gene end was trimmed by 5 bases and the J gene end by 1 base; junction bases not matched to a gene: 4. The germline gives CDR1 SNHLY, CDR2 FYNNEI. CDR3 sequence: CASSRTSGACTDTQYF. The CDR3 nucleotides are TGTGCCAGCAGTCGGACTAGCGGGGCCTGCACAGATACGCAGTATTTT.

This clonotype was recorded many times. The CDR3 is CASFPLGSGNTIYF. The CDR3 DNA sequence: TGTGCCAGCTTCCCCTTGGGGTCCGGAAACACCATATATTTT. The V call is TRBV7-6, the J call TRBJ1-3; unclear D gene. CDR1 is SGHVS, CDR2 FNYEAQ, per germline. The CDR3 extends over 14 amino acids. V was cut by 8 bases and J by 4 bases, with 15 bases left in between.

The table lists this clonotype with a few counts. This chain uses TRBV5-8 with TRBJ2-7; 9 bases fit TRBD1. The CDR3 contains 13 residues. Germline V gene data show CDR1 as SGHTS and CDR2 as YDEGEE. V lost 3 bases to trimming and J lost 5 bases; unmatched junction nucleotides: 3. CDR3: CASSWGQGNEQYF. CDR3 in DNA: TGTGCCAGCAGCTGGGGACAGGGAAACGAGCAGTACTTC. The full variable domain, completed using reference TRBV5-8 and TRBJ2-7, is EAGVTQSPTHLIKTRGQQATLRCSPISGHTSVYWYQQALGLGLQFLLWYDEGEERNRGNFPPRFSGRQFPNYSSELNVNALELEDSALYLCASSWGQGNEQYFGPGTRLTVT.

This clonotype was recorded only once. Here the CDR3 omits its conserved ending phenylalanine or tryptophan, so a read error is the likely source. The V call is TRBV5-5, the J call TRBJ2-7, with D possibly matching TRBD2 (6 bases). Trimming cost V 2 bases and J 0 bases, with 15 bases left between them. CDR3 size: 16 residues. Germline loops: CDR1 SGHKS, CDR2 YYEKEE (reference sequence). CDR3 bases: TGTGCCAGCAGCTTTGGTCGGAGGGACGGCTCCTACGAGCAGTACTCC. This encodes CASSFGRRDGSYEQYS.

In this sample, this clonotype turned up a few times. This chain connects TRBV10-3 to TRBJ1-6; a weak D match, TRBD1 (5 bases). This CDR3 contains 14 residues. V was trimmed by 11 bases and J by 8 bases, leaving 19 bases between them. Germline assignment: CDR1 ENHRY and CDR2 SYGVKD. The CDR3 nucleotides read TGTGCCGGCAGTGTGGGGGTATTGCATTCACCCCTCCACTTT. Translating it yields CAGSVGVLHSPLHF.

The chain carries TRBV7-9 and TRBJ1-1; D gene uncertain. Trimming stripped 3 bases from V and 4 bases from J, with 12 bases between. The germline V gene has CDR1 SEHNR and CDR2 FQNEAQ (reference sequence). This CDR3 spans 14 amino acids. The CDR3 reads CASSLGQRTTEAFF. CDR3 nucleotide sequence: TGTGCCAGCAGCTTGGGCCAGCGGACCACTGAAGCTTTCTTT.